Following are 30 T cell receptor beta chains from one sample sequenced in a study of T cells expressing NK-cell markers. After re-calling the 5' RACE reads, TCRdb lists one entry per CDR3 protein, DNA absent. Its table lists 200,000 to 300,000 distinct CDR3 sequences. The specimen sequenced was blood T cells: a sorted CD56 or NKG2C T cell subset, CD4+ or CD8+ T cells, or bulk PBMC T cells (not recorded which). Source of these receptors: a man aged 18-30 years in good health.

The chain employs TRBV4-2 and TRBJ2-3. Germline V gene data show CDR1 as LGHNA and CDR2 as YNFKEQ. The CDR3 contains 14 residues. The CDR3 here is CASSQVGSTDTQYF.

This chain connects TRBV19 to TRBJ1-1; TCRdb indicates TRBD1, and absent DNA this call remains unverified. The CDR3 totals 14 residues. From germline, CDR1 is LNHDA and CDR2 SQIVND (reference sequence). Here the CDR3 reads CASSLRGKNTEAFF.

The chain employs TRBV20-1 and TRBJ2-1; lacking DNA, the TRBD2 call made by TCRdb goes unchecked. Germline loops: CDR1 DFQATT, CDR2 SNEGSKA (reference sequence). The CDR3 runs 16 residues. CDR3: CSALRLAGGSYNEQFF.

This chain links TRBV11-2 with TRBJ2-2. Germline lookup yields CDR1 SGHAT and CDR2 FQNNGV. The CDR3 loop spans 16 amino acids. The chain's CDR3 is CASSLVVGANTGELFF.

The chain uses TRBV20-1 and TRBJ2-5; the D call of TRBD2 rests on TCRdb alone, since no DNA is present to check it. This CDR3 comprises 18 residues. Germline V gene data show CDR1 as DFQATT and CDR2 as SNEGSKA (reference sequence). The CDR3 here is CSARVHLAGGPSWETQYF.

This rearrangement joins TRBV14 to TRBJ2-1; without DNA, the TCRdb call of TRBD2 cannot be checked. Germline V gene data show CDR1 as SGHDN and CDR2 as FVKESK. This CDR3 is 19 amino acids long. CDR3 residues: CASSQLVAGRFSSYNEQFF.

The chain joins TRBV4-1 to TRBJ2-1; the D gene TCRdb calls, TRBD2, cannot be checked with no DNA. CDR3 length: 16 residues. Germline CDR1 reads MGHRA; CDR2 reads YSYEKL. CDR3 amino acids: CASSRALAGEFNEQFF.

The chain carries TRBV5-5 and TRBJ1-5; with no DNA, the TCRdb D assignment of TRBD1 cannot be verified. Germline values: CDR1 SGHKS, CDR2 YYEKEE (reference sequence). The CDR3 has 13 amino acids. The CDR3 loop is CASSLGAYQPQHF.

This chain uses TRBV27 with TRBJ2-3. CDR3 length: 13 residues. Germline loops: CDR1 MNHEY, CDR2 SMNVEV (reference sequence). This CDR3 is CASSTSQADTQYF.

This chain connects TRBV24-1 to TRBJ2-1; as DNA is missing, the TRBD1 call by TCRdb cannot be tested. The length of the CDR3 is 16 residues. Germline assignment: CDR1 KGHDR and CDR2 SFDVKD. This CDR3 is CATSDPTGSSYNEQFF.

The chain's CDR3 is CASSQAILDTQYF. This chain uses TRBV4-2 with TRBJ2-3. From germline, CDR1 is LGHNA and CDR2 YNFKEQ. The CDR3 contains 13 residues.

The CDR3 spells CSASRATSNYGYTF. This chain joins TRBV20-1 and TRBJ1-2. Germline V lookup: CDR1 DFQATT, CDR2 SNEGSKA (reference sequence). CDR3 length equals 14 residues.

The chain joins TRBV20-1 to TRBJ2-7; the TCRdb call, TRBD1, lacks DNA for checking. This CDR3 is built from 13 residues. Germline-derived CDR1 and CDR2 are DFQATT and SNEGSKA (reference sequence). The CDR3 region is CSARSQGFGEQYF.

The rearrangement joins TRBV2 to TRBJ1-1. This CDR3 contains 14 residues. Germline V gives CDR1 SNHLY, CDR2 FYNNEI. CDR3 in amino acids: CASSVEGVYTEAFF.

The chain uses TRBV5-6 and TRBJ1-3. This CDR3 has 16 amino acids. Germline V gives CDR1 SGHDT, CDR2 YYEEEE. CDR3 sequence reads: CASSLPEGPTGNTIYF.

CDR3 residues: CSVPTQGRRETQYF. This chain uses TRBV20-1 with TRBJ2-5; lacking DNA, the TRBD2 call made by TCRdb goes unchecked. CDR3 length: 14 residues. The germline V gene encodes CDR1 DFQATT and CDR2 SNEGSKA (reference sequence).

CDR3 amino acids: CASSQVLLAGGIEQFF. The chain couples TRBV4-1 to TRBJ2-1; as DNA is missing, the TRBD2 call by TCRdb cannot be tested. The CDR3 runs 16 residues. CDR1 is MGHRA, CDR2 YSYEKL, per germline.

V and J are TRBV5-1 and TRBJ2-3; the D call from TCRdb, TRBD1, cannot be confirmed without DNA. CDR3 length: 16 residues. Germline loops: CDR1 SGHRS, CDR2 YFSETQ. The CDR3 protein is CASSLKWDRDTDTQYF.

J is TRBJ1-4 and V is TRBV4-3; TCRdb names TRBD1, which stays unverified in the absence of DNA. Germline CDR1 reads LGHNA; CDR2 reads YSLEER. The CDR3 has 20 amino acids. CDR3 in amino acids: CASSPGSSPGNHATNEKLFF.

CDR3 sequence: CASSLLRGATSYNEQFF. This rearrangement joins TRBV5-6 to TRBJ2-1; TCRdb's D call of TRBD2 is untestable without DNA. The CDR3 has 17 residues. Germline CDR1 reads SGHDT; CDR2 reads YYEEEE.

This chain uses TRBV4-1 with TRBJ2-1; the TCRdb D gene call, TRBD1, has no DNA to confirm it. Germline V lookup: CDR1 MGHRA, CDR2 YSYEKL. CDR3 length: 16 amino acids. The CDR3 loop reads CASSQGVGDSYNEQFF.

The chain is built from TRBV7-7 and TRBJ2-3; TCRdb picks TRBD1, but there is no DNA to check that call. This CDR3 region has 15 residues. CDR1 SSHAT and CDR2 FNYEAQ come from the germline V gene (reference sequence). The CDR3 loop reads CASSLTGGEGDTQYF.

The V and J genes are TRBV29-1 and TRBJ2-4; there is no DNA to check the TCRdb D call of TRBD1. CDR1 SQVTM and CDR2 ANQGSEA come from the germline V gene. This CDR3 contains 12 residues. The CDR3 spells CSVLGLGGIQYF.

Here the CDR3 reads CASSQDWNTGELFF. The J gene is TRBJ2-2, the V gene TRBV14. The CDR3 sequence is 14 residues long. The V gene's germline CDR1 is SGHDN and CDR2 FVKESK. Full variable domain (rest looked up from reference TRBV14 and TRBJ2-2): EAGVTQFPSHSVIEKGQTVTLRCDPISGHDNLYWYRRVMGKEIKFLLHFVKESKQDESGMPNNRFLAERTGGTYSTLKVQPAELEDSGVYFCASSQDWNTGELFFGEGSRLTVL.

The chain recombines TRBV6-1 with TRBJ2-1; TCRdb indicates TRBD2, and absent DNA this call remains unverified. Germline assignment: CDR1 MNHNS and CDR2 SASEGT. The CDR3 sequence is 14 residues long. The CDR3 here is CASRLAGGPAEQFF.

The chain links TRBV3-1 to TRBJ2-1; TCRdb returns TRBD2, unconfirmable since there is no DNA. This CDR3 spans 16 amino acids. CDR1 LGHDT and CDR2 YNNKEL come from the germline V gene (reference sequence). Here the CDR3 reads CASSQAGTSGSNEQFF.

The V gene is TRBV29-1, the J gene TRBJ1-2. The CDR3 is made up of 14 amino acids. Germline CDR1 SQVTM, CDR2 ANQGSEA. This chain's CDR3 is CSVDDRFGWNGYTF.

This rearrangement joins TRBV10-3 to TRBJ1-1. Germline CDR1 is ENHRY and CDR2 is SYGVKD. The CDR3 runs to 13 residues. The CDR3: CAISVEGNTEAFF.

The chain combines TRBV11-2 with TRBJ2-1; lacking DNA, the TRBD2 call made by TCRdb goes unchecked. CDR3 length equals 13 residues. Germline V gene lookup returns CDR1 SGHAT and CDR2 FQNNGV. The CDR3 is CASSSTSGSEQFF.

The rearrangement joins TRBV7-6 to TRBJ1-1. Germline CDR1 and CDR2: SGHVS and FNYEAQ. The CDR3 is made up of 14 amino acids. The CDR3 spells CASSLSERNTEAFF.